The TCR beta chain under discussion was sequenced for a study of T cell responses to AZD1222 COVID-19 vaccine. General study findings and limits: The donors showed a predominance of white British ancestry and of females, with possible underestimation of clonal diversity. Vaccination with two AZD1222 doses was followed by a rise in Spike-specific TCR breadth and depth.

TCRdb's table, derived via immunoSEQ multiplex PCR, lists solely in-frame clones and lacks some. The repertoire consists of around 130,000 clones, with approximately 93% occurring once and the leading ten covering about 3.1%. The V gene's germline CDR1 is MDHEN and CDR2 SYDVKM. V was shortened by 5 bases and J by 11 bases, with 17 bases between the two germline ends. The CDR3 covers 13 residues. Remarks on this clone: What it binds is unknown.

The sequence was obtained from an adult in good health. The starting material was peripheral blood, obtained on day 0 of AZD1222 vaccination. The J gene is TRBJ2-3, the V gene TRBV28; D unclear. CDR3 sequence reads: CASSPPSGWLQYF. The CDR3 DNA reads as TGTGCCAGCAGTCCCCCGTCAGGTTGGCTGCAGTATTTT. The whole variable domain, remainder taken from reference TRBV28 and TRBJ2-3, is DVKVTQSSRYLVKRTGEKVFLECVQDMDHENMFWYRQDPGLGLRLIYFSYDVKMKEKGDIPEGYSVSREKKERFSLILESASTNQTSMYLCASSPPSGWLQYFGPGTRLTVL.